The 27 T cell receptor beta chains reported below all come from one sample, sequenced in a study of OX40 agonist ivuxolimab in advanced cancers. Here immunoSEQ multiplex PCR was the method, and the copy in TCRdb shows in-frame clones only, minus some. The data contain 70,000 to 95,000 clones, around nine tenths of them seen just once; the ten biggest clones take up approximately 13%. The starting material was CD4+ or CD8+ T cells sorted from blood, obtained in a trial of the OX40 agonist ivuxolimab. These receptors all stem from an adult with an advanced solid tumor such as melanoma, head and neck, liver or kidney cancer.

For the CDR3, the DNA is TGTGCCATCAGTGAGACAGGGGCTTCTGGCTACACCTTC. This gives the protein CAISETGASGYTF. The rearrangement links TRBV10-3 to TRBJ1-2; 7 bases match TRBD1. This CDR3 contains 13 residues. Unmatched junction bases numbered 4, after V lost 2 bases and J lost 7 bases. The germline gives CDR1 ENHRY, CDR2 SYGVKD.

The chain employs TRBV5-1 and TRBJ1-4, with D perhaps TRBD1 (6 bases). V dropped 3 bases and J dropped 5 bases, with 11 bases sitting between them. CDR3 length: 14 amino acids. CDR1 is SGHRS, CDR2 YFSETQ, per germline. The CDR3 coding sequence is TGCGCCAGCAGCTCATCGGGGGGCAATGAAAAACTGTTTTTT. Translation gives CASSSSGGNEKLFF. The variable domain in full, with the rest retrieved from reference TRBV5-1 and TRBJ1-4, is KAGVTQTPRYLIKTRGQQVTLSCSPISGHRSVSWYQQTPGQGLQFLFEYFSETQRNKGNFPGRFSGRQFSNSRSEMNVSTLELGDSALYLCASSSSGGNEKLFFGSGTQLSVL.

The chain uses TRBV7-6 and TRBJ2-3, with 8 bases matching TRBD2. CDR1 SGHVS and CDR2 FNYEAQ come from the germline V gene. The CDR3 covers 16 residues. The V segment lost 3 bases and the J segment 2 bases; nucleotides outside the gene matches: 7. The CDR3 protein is CASSLASGPPTDTQYF. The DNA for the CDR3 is TGTGCCAGCAGCTTGGCTAGCGGGCCCCCCACAGATACGCAGTATTTT.

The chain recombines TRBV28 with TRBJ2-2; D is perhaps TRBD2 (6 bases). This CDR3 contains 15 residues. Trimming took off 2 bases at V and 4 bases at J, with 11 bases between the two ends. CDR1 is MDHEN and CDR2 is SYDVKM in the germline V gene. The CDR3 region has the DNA TGTGCCAGCAGTTTAGCGGGAATTGGCACCGGGGAGCTGTTTTTT. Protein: CASSLAGIGTGELFF.

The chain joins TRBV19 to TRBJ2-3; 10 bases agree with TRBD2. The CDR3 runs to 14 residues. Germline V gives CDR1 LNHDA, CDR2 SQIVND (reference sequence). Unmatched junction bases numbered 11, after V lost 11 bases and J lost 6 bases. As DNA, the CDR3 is TGTGCCGCGGAAGCGGGAGGGCCGGGTGATACGCAGTATTTT. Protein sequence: CAAEAGGPGDTQYF.

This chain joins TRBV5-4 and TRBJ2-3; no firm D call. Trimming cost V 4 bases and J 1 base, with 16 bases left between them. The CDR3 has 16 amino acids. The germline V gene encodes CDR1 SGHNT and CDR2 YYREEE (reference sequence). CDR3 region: CASSPRPDGRTDTQYF. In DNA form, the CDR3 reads TGTGCCAGCAGCCCACGCCCGGACGGCCGCACAGATACGCAGTATTTT.

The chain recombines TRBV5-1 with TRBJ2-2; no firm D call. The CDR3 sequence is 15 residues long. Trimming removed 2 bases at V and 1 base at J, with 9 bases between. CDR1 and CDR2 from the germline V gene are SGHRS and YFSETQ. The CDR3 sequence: CASSFRGENTGELFF. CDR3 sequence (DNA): TGCGCCAGCAGCTTTCGTGGGGAGAACACCGGGGAGCTGTTTTTT. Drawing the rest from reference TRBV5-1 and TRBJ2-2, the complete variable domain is KAGVTQTPRYLIKTRGQQVTLSCSPISGHRSVSWYQQTPGQGLQFLFEYFSETQRNKGNFPGRFSGRQFSNSRSEMNVSTLELGDSALYLCASSFRGENTGELFFGEGSRLTVL.

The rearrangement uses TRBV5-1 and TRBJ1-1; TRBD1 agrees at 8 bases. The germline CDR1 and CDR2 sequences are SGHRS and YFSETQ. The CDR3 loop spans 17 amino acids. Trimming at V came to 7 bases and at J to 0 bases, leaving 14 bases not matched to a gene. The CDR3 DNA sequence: TGCGCCAGCGGCGGGACAGGTCAAGGGTCTATGAACACTGAAGCTTTCTTT. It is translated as CASGGTGQGSMNTEAFF.

CDR3 nucleotides: TGTGCCAGCAGCTTAGACGCCCCGGGACAGGGAGGAGAGACCCAGTACTTC. Amino acids: CASSLDAPGQGGETQYF. The chain couples TRBV7-2 to TRBJ2-5; TRBD1 agrees at 9 bases. This CDR3 comprises 17 residues. Germline loops: CDR1 SGHTA, CDR2 FQGNSA. The V segment lost 1 base and the J segment 4 bases; nucleotides outside the gene matches: 10. The entire variable domain, with the rest obtained from reference TRBV7-2 and TRBJ2-5, is as follows: GAGVSQSPSNKVTEKGKDVELRCDPISGHTALYWYRQSLGQGLEFLIYFQGNSAPDKSGLPSDRFSAERTGGSVSTLTIQRTQQEDSAVYLCASSLDAPGQGGETQYFGPGTRLLVL.

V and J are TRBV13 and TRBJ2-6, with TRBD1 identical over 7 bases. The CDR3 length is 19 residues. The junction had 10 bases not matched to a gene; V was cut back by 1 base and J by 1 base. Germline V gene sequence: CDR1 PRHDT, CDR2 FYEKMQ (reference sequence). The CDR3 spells CASSLVLGTDQSGANVLTF. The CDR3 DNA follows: TGTGCCAGCAGCTTAGTTCTAGGGACAGACCAATCTGGGGCCAACGTCCTGACTTTC.

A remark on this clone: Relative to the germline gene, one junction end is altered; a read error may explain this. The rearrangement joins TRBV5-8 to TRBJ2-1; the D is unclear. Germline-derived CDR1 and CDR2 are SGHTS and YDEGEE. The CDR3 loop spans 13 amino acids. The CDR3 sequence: CASSQGLSDEQFF. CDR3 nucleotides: TGCGCCAGCAGCCAAGGTTTGAGTGATGAGCAGTTCTTC.

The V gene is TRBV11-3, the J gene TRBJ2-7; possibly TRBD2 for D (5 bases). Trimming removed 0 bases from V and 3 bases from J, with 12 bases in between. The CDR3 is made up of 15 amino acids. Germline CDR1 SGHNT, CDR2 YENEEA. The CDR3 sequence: CASSLDGSVNYEQYF. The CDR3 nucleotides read TGTGCCAGCAGCTTAGATGGTAGCGTTAACTACGAGCAGTACTTC.

CDR3 sequence (DNA): TGTGCCAGCAGTGAAGACGGTAGGGGGCATCAGCCCCAGCATTTT. This gives the protein CASSEDGRGHQPQHF. The rearrangement uses TRBV6-1 and TRBJ1-5; 7 positions match TRBD1. This CDR3 spans 15 amino acids. Germline-derived CDR1 and CDR2 are MNHNS and SASEGT. Trimming cost V 1 base and J 5 bases; bases outside gene matches: 5.

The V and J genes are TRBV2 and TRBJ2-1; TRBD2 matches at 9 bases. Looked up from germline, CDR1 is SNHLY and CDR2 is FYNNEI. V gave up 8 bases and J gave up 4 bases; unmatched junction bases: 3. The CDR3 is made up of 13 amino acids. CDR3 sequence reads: CASETSGYNEQFF. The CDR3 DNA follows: TGTGCCAGCGAGACTAGCGGATACAATGAGCAGTTCTTC.

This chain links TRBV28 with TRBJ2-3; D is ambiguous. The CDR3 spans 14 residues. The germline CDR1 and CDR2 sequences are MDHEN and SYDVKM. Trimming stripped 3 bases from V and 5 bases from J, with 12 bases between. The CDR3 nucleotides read TGTGCCAGCAGTTTTTCGGCTAGTGAAGATACGCAGTATTTT. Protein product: CASSFSASEDTQYF.

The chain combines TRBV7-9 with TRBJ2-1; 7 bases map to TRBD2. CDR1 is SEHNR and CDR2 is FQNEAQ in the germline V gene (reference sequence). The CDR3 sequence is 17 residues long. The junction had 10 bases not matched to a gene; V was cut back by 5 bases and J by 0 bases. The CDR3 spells CASSPKTSPSSYNEQFF. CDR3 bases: TGTGCCAGCAGCCCGAAGACTAGCCCGAGCTCCTACAATGAGCAGTTCTTC.

CDR3 sequence (DNA): TGTGCCAGCAGCCGGGCGATGAACACTGAAGCTTTCTTT. Encoded protein: CASSRAMNTEAFF. The genes are TRBV9 and TRBJ1-1; D is ambiguous. In germline, CDR1 is SGDLS, CDR2 YYNGEE. This CDR3 is built from 13 residues. V lost 4 bases and J lost 0, with 7 bases in between.

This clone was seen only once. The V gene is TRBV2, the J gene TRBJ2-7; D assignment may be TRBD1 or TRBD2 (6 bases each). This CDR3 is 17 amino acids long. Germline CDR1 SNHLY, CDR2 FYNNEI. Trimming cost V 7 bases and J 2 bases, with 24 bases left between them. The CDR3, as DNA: TGTGCCAGCACCGTACTAGTGGGAGGTAGGGGGGCCTACGAGCAGTACTTC. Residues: CASTVLVGGRGAYEQYF.

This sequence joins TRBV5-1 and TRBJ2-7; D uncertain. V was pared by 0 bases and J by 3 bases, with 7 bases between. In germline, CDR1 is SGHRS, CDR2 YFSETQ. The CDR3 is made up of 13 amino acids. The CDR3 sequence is CASSLGRNYEQYF. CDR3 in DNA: TGCGCCAGCAGCTTGGGCAGAAACTACGAGCAGTACTTC. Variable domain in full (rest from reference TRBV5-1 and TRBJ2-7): KAGVTQTPRYLIKTRGQQVTLSCSPISGHRSVSWYQQTPGQGLQFLFEYFSETQRNKGNFPGRFSGRQFSNSRSEMNVSTLELGDSALYLCASSLGRNYEQYFGPGTRLTVT.

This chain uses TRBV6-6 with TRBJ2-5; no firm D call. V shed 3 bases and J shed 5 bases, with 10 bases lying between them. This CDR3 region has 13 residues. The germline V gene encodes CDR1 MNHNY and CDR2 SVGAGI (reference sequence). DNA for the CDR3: TGTGCCAGCAGTTATTTGAGATCCGAGACCCAGTACTTC. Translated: CASSYLRSETQYF.

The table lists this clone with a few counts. CDR3 in amino acids: CATYTGEAYNEQFF. The CDR3 DNA reads TGTGCCACCTATACAGGGGAGGCCTACAATGAGCAGTTCTTC. The chain carries TRBV19 and TRBJ2-1; the D gene is possibly TRBD1 (7 bases). This CDR3 spans 14 amino acids. Germline V gives CDR1 LNHDA, CDR2 SQIVND (reference sequence). The V end was cut by 10 bases, the J end by 2 bases, with 15 bases between.

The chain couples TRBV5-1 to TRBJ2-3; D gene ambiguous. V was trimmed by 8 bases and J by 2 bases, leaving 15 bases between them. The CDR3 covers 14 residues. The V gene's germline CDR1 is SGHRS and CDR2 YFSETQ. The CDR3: CASCPSETTDTQYF. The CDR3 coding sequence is TGCGCCAGTTGCCCCAGCGAGACCACAGATACGCAGTATTTT.

The CDR3 coding sequence is TGTGCCAGCAGTGGAACAGGGACTTACAATGAGCAGTTCTTC. It specifies CASSGTGTYNEQFF. The chain uses TRBV11-3 and TRBJ2-1, with D tentatively TRBD1 or TRBD2 (6 bases each). V was cut by 6 bases and J by 4 bases, with 13 bases left in between. The CDR3 sequence is 14 residues long. Germline V gene lookup returns CDR1 SGHNT and CDR2 YENEEA.

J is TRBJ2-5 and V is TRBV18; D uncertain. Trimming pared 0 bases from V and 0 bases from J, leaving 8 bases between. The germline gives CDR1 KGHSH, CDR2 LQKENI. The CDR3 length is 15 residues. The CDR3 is CASSPPLGYQETQYF. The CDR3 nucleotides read TGTGCCAGCTCACCACCCTTAGGGTACCAAGAGACCCAGTACTTC.

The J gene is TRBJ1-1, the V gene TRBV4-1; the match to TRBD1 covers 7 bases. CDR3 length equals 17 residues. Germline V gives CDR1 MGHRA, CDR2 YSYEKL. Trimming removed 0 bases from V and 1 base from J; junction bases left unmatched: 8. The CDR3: CASSQDQTGYKNTEAFF. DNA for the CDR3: TGCGCCAGCAGCCAAGATCAGACAGGGTATAAGAACACTGAAGCTTTCTTT.

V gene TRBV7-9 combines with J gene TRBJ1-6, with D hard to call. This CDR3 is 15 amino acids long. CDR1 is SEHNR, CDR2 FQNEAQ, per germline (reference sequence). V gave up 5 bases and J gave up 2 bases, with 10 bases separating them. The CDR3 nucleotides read TGTGCCAGCAGCCCGTGGGAGGCCTATAATTCACCCCTCCACTTT. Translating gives CASSPWEAYNSPLHF.

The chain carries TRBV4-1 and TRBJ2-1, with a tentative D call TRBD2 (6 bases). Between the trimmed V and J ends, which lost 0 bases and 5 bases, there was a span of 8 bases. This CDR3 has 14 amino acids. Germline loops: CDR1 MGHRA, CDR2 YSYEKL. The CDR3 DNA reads TGCGCCAGCAGCCAAGAGGACTATAACAATGAGCAGTTCTTC. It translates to CASSQEDYNNEQFF.